This T cell receptor (beta chain) was sequenced during a study of T cell responses to AZD1222 COVID-19 vaccine. Across the whole study: Pooled in the analysis were second doses at about 4 or about 12 weeks.

Using immunoSEQ multiplex PCR, the repertoire was profiled, and TCRdb retains in-frame clones only, with some absent. This sample has around 140,000 clones, with 90% to 95% found just once. This CDR3 comprises 18 residues. V lost 4 bases and J lost 6, with 25 bases in between. Germline V gene sequence: CDR1 SGHKS, CDR2 YYEKEE (reference sequence). This specimen consisted of peripheral blood, obtained on day 0 of AZD1222 vaccination. This sequence joins TRBV5-5 and TRBJ1-4; D gene unclear. This clonotype originated in an adult in good health. In DNA, the CDR3 is TGTGCCAGCAGCCAATTGGCCATCCAAAGGGCCCGTGATGAAAAACTGTTTTTT. Translated: CASSQLAIQRARDEKLFF.